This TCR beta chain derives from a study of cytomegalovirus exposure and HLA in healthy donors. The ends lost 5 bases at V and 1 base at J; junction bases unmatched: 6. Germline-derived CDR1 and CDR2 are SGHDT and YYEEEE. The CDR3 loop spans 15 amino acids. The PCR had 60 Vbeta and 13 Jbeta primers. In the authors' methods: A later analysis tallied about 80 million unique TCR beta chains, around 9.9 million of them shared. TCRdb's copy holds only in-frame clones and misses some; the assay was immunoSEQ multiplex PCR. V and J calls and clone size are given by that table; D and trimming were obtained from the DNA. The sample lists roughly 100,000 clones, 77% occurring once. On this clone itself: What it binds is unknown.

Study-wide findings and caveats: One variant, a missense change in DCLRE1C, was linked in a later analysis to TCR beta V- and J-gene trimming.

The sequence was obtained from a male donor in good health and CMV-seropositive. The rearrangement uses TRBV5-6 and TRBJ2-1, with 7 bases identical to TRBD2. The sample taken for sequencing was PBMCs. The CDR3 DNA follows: TGTGCCAGCAGTTTGACTAGCCGGTCCTACAATGAGCAGTTCTTC. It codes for CASSLTSRSYNEQFF.